This TCR beta chain was identified in a study of CD8+CD57+ T cells in acquired aplastic anemia. TCR beta VDJ combinations and CDR3 sequences were profiled from genomic DNA. TCRdb re-called the reads with MiXCR, one entry per CDR3 protein. The sample consists of about 420,000 distinct CDR3 sequences, approximately 70% of them appearing once. Of note for this clonotype: The antigen is unknown. Likely a read error: the CDR3 ends without its conserved phenylalanine or tryptophan. The DNA is omitted, as the CDR3 cannot be located on it reliably, and the CDR3 follows TCRdb's listing.

The germline gives CDR1 SNHLY, CDR2 FYNNEI. With termini counted, the CDR3 has 14 amino acids. Study results and limitations: Levels of CD8+ Simpson's diversity were not significantly distinct in patients versus controls.

This TCR derives from a human donor in good health, serving as a control. Sequenced: sorted CD4+, CD8+, or CD8+CD57+ T cells (not recorded which) from PBMCs. J is TRBJ1-1 and V is TRBV2. The CDR3 region is CASTVAWTTIEVGC.